This TCR beta chain was profiled in a study of T cells in Graves' hyperthyroidism and ophthalmopathy. Whole-study findings and limits: Most expanded thyroid clonotypes above 0.001 also appeared in blood. Patients with ophthalmopathy were separated from those with stable hyperthyroidism by a 13 V-J model. The model anticipated ophthalmopathy a median around 6 months pre-onset.

Hyperthyroidism patients were newly diagnosed, had disease duration under 2 months, and were aged 18 to 65 years. With respect to this clonotype: Its antigen is undetermined.

V lost 3 bases to trimming and J lost 5 bases, with 11 bases between them. This CDR3 has 14 amino acids. CDR1 is MNHEY and CDR2 is SMNVEV in the germline V gene (reference sequence). RNA transcripts gave rise to amplified TCR beta CDR3 regions. HTBI primers were the set used in a first-round RT-PCR of the TCR CDR3. MiXCR was run by TCRdb on the multiplex PCR reads, yielding one entry per CDR3 protein. Here the sample spans under 650,000 distinct CDR3 sequences, under 20% being singletons. The sequence derives from a woman in her twenties or thirties with Graves' hyperthyroidism. The rearrangement joins TRBV27 to TRBJ2-1; D is uncertain. The material sequenced was blood. Here the CDR3 reads CASSFGSTNNEQFF. The CDR3 DNA follows: TGTGCCAGCAGTTTTGGGTCTACTAACAATGAGCAGTTCTTC.